Below are 19 T cell receptor beta chains sequenced from a single sample in a study of monozygotic twins with inflammatory bowel disease. TCRdb re-called the 5' RACE reads and catalogs CDR3 proteins one per entry, DNA excluded. Seen in this sample are roughly 330,000 distinct CDR3 sequences; the ten most common clones hold approximately 2%. The material sequenced was blood. The receptor set was obtained from a human donor with ulcerative colitis or Crohn's disease, or a healthy co-twin of an affected twin (not recorded which).

The CDR3 reads CSVGSGQGTGGYTF. The rearrangement uses TRBV29-1 and TRBJ1-2; TCRdb outputs TRBD1, but without DNA this stays unchecked. This CDR3 has 14 amino acids. The germline V gene has CDR1 SQVTM and CDR2 ANQGSEA.

The chain combines TRBV7-7 with TRBJ2-1; TCRdb proposes TRBD2, but this gene call is untestable without DNA. The germline V gene encodes CDR1 SSHAT and CDR2 FNYEAQ (reference sequence). The CDR3 spans 15 residues. The CDR3 protein is CASSLDLAGGREQFF.

The genes are TRBV5-1 and TRBJ1-1. From germline, CDR1 is SGHRS and CDR2 YFSETQ. The CDR3 sequence is 16 residues long. The CDR3 here is CASSLEVGPPNTEAFF.

The chain recombines TRBV5-1 with TRBJ2-5; TCRdb designates TRBD1, a call that cannot be tested without DNA. The CDR3 extends over 14 amino acids. Germline lookup yields CDR1 SGHRS and CDR2 YFSETQ. CDR3 loop: CASSFAGAEETQYF.

The V call is TRBV3-1, the J call TRBJ2-5; TCRdb's D gene call, TRBD1, goes unchecked for lack of DNA. Germline V gene data show CDR1 as LGHDT and CDR2 as YNNKEL (reference sequence). The CDR3 has 16 residues. This CDR3 reads CASSQPRAVHQETQYF.

This rearrangement joins TRBV10-3 to TRBJ2-1; TCRdb names TRBD1, which stays unverified in the absence of DNA. The CDR3 contains 12 residues. CDR1 and CDR2 (germline): ENHRY, SYGVKD. CDR3 residues: CAISGANNEQFF.

The chain carries TRBV28 and TRBJ2-3; the D call from TCRdb, TRBD2, cannot be confirmed without DNA. Germline V lookup: CDR1 MDHEN, CDR2 SYDVKM. The CDR3 runs 15 residues. CDR3 sequence reads: CASSTTPGLLYTQYF.

The chain recombines TRBV2 with TRBJ2-2; TCRdb names TRBD1, which stays unverified in the absence of DNA. Germline V lookup: CDR1 SNHLY, CDR2 FYNNEI. CDR3 length: 13 amino acids. The CDR3 sequence: CASSDQGTGELFF.

V is TRBV5-1 and J is TRBJ2-7; lacking DNA, the TRBD1 call made by TCRdb goes unchecked. Germline CDR1 and CDR2: SGHRS and YFSETQ. This CDR3 has 15 residues. The CDR3 here is CASSLEAGAIYEQYF.

The J gene is TRBJ2-2, the V gene TRBV29-1; TCRdb's assignment of TRBD2 cannot be checked, as there is no DNA. Per germline, CDR1 SQVTM and CDR2 ANQGSEA. The CDR3 contains 14 residues. CDR3: CSVEMTPRGGELFF.

The chain uses TRBV5-1 and TRBJ2-7; TCRdb picks TRBD1, but there is no DNA to check that call. Looked up from germline, CDR1 is SGHRS and CDR2 is YFSETQ. CDR3 length: 18 residues. The chain's CDR3 is CASSLTGGGTWSAYEQYF.

The chain recombines TRBV5-4 with TRBJ1-6; TCRdb picks TRBD1, but there is no DNA to check that call. Looked up from germline, CDR1 is SGHNT and CDR2 is YYREEE (reference sequence). The CDR3 is 15 amino acids. Here the CDR3 reads CASSYGQAYNSPLHF.

V is TRBV3-1 and J is TRBJ2-1; TCRdb returns TRBD2, unconfirmable since there is no DNA. CDR3 length: 17 residues. Germline CDR1 reads LGHDT; CDR2 reads YNNKEL (reference sequence). The CDR3 here is CASSQDPGLAAYNEQFF.

V usage is TRBV5-5 and J usage is TRBJ2-6. The CDR3 has 14 residues. Germline V gene data show CDR1 as SGHKS and CDR2 as YYEKEE (reference sequence). CDR3 amino acids: CASSLMSGANVLTF. Full variable domain (rest looked up from reference TRBV5-5 and TRBJ2-6): DAGVTQSPTHLIKTRGQQVTLRCSPISGHKSVSWYQQVLGQGPQFIFQYYEKEERGRGNFPDRFSARQFPNYSSELNVNALLLGDSALYLCASSLMSGANVLTFGAGSRLTVL.

J is TRBJ1-5 and V is TRBV7-2. This CDR3 contains 14 residues. Germline-derived CDR1 and CDR2 are SGHTA and FQGNSA. The CDR3 is CASSVQIGDQPQHF. Drawing the rest from reference TRBV7-2 and TRBJ1-5, the complete variable domain is GAGVSQSPSNKVTEKGKDVELRCDPISGHTALYWYRQSLGQGLEFLIYFQGNSAPDKSGLPSDRFSAERTGGSVSTLTIQRTQQEDSAVYLCASSVQIGDQPQHFGDGTRLSIL.

This chain joins TRBV6-6 and TRBJ2-5; no DNA is available, so the TRBD1 call from TCRdb remains unchecked. This CDR3 contains 14 residues. In germline, CDR1 is MNHNY, CDR2 SVGAGI (reference sequence). The CDR3 sequence is CASSYSQGRETQYF.

The V gene is TRBV7-9, the J gene TRBJ2-2; lacking DNA, the TRBD1 call made by TCRdb goes unchecked. This CDR3 region has 15 residues. Looked up from germline, CDR1 is SEHNR and CDR2 is FQNEAQ (reference sequence). The CDR3 sequence is CASSLRGPLSGELFF. Drawing the rest from reference TRBV7-9 and TRBJ2-2, the complete variable domain is DTGVSQNPRHKITKRGQNVTFRCDPISEHNRLYWYRQTLGQGPEFLTYFQNEAQLEKSRLLSDRFSAERPKGSFSTLEIQRTEQGDSAMYLCASSLRGPLSGELFFGEGSRLTVL.

V gene TRBV3-1 combines with J gene TRBJ2-1. Germline values: CDR1 LGHDT, CDR2 YNNKEL (reference sequence). The CDR3 runs 12 residues. The CDR3 is CASSRLYNEQFF.

V usage is TRBV20-1 and J usage is TRBJ2-1; there is no DNA to check the TCRdb D call of TRBD2. Germline V CDR1 and CDR2: DFQATT, SNEGSKA (reference sequence). CDR3 length equals 14 residues. The CDR3 loop reads CSANPLAGGNEQFF.